This T cell receptor beta chain was found in a study of cytomegalovirus exposure and HLA in healthy donors. With 3 bases clipped from V and 2 bases from J, the junction kept 5 bases outside the gene matches. Germline-derived CDR1 and CDR2 are SNHLY and FYNNEI. The CDR3 spans 15 residues. In the PCR, 60 Vbeta and 13 Jbeta primers were used. The repertoire was sequenced with immunoSEQ multiplex PCR; TCRdb's copy has only in-frame clones and lacks some. The table has 130,000 to 150,000 clones, less than 90% seen once. The sequenced sample consisted of PBMCs. This TCR derives from a boy between 2 and 15 years old in good health and CMV-seronegative. The gene calls are TRBV2 and TRBJ2-3, with 7 bases aligning to TRBD2. CDR3 nucleotides: TGTGCCAGCAGTGAGAGCGGGATCTTCACAGATACGCAGTATTTT. As protein: CASSESGIFTDTQYF.